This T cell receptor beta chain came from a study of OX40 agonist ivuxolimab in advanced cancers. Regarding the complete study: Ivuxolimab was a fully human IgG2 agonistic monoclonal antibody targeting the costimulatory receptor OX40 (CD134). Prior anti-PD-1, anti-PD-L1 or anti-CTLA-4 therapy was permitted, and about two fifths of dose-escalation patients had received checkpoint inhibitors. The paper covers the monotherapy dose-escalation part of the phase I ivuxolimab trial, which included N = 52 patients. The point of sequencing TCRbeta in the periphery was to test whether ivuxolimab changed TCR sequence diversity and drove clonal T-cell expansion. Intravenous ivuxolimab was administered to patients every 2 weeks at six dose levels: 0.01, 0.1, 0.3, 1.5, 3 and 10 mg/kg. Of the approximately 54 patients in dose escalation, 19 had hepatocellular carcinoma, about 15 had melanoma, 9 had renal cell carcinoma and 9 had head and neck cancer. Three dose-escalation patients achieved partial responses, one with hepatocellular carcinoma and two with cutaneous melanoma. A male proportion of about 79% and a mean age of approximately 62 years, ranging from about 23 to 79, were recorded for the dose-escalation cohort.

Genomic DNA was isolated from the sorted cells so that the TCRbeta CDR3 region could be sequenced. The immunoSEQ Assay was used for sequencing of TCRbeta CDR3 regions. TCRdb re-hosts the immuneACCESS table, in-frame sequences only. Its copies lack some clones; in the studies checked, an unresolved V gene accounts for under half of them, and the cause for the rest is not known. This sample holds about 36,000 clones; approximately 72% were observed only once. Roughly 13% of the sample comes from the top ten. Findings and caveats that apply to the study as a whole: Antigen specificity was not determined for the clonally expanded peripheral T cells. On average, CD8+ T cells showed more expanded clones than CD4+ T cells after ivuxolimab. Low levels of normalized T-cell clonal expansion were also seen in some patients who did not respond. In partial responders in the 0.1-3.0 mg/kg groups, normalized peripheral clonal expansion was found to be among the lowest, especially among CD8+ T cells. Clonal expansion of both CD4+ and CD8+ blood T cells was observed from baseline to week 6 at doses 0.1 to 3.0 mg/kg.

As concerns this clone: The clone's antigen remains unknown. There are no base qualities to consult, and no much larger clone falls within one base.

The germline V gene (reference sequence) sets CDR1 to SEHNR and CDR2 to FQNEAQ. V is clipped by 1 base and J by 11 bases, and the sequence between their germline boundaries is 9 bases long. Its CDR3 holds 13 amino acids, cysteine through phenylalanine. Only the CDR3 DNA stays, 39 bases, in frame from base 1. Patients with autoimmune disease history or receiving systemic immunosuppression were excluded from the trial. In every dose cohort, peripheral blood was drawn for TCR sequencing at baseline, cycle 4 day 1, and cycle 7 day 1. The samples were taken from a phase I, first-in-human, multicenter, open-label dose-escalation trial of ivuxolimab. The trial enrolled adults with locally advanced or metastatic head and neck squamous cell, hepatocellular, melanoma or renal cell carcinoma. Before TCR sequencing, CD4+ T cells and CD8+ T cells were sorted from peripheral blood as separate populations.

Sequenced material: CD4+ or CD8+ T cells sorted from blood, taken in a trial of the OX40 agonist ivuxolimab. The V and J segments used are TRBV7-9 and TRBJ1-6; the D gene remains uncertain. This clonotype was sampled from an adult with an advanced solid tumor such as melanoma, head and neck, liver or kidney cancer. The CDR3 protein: CASSLGIEAPLHF. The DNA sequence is TGTGCCAGCAGCTTAGGGATTGAAGCACCCCTCCACTTT. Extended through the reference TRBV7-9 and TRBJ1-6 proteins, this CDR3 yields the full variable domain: DTGVSQNPRHKITKRGQNVTFRCDPISEHNRLYWYRQTLGQGPEFLTYFQNEAQLEKSRLLSDRFSAERPKGSFSTLEIQRTEQGDSAMYLCASSLGIEAPLHFGNGTRLTVT.